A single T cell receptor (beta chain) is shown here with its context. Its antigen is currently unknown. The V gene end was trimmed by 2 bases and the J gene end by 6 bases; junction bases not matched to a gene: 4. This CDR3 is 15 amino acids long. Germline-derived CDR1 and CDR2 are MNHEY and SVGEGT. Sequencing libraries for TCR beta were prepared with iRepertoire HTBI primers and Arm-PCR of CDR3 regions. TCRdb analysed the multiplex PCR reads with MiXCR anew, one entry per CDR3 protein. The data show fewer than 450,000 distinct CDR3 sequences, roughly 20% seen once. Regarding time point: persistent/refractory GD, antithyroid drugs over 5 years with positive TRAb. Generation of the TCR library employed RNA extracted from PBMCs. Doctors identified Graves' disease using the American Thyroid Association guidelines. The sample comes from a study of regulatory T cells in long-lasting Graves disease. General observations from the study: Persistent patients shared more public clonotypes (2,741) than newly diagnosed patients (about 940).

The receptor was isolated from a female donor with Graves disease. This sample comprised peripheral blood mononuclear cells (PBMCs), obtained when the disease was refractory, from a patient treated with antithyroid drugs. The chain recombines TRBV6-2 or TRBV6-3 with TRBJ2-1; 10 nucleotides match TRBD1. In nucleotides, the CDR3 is TGTGCCAGCAGTTACGGGGGACAGGGGTTCAATGAGCAGTTCTTC. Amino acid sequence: CASSYGGQGFNEQFF.